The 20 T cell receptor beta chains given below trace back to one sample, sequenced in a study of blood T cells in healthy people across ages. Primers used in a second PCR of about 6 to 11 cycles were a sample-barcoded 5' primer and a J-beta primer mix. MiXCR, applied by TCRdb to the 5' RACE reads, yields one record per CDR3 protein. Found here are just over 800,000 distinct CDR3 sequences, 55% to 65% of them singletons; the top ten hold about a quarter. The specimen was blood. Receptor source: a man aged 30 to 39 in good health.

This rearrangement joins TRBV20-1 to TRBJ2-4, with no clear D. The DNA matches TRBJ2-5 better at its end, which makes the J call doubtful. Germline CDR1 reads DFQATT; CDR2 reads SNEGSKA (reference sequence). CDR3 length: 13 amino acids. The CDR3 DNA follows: TGCAGTGCTCAAGCCGCCTTGGAAGAGACCCAGTACTTC. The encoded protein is CSAQAALEETQYF.

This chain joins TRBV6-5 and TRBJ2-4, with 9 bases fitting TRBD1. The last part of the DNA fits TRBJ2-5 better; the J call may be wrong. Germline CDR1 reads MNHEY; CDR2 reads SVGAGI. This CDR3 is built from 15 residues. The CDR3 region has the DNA TGTGCCAGCAGGGTAACAGGGGGCAAATGGGAGACCCAGTACTTC. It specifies CASRVTGGKWETQYF.

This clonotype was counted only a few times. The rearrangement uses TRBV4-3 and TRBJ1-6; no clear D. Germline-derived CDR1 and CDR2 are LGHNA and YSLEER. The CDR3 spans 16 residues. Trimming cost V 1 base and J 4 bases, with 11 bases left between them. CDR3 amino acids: CASSQGGNEYNSPLHF. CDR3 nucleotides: TGCGCCAGCAGCCAAGGTGGGAATGAATATAATTCACCCCTCCACTTT.

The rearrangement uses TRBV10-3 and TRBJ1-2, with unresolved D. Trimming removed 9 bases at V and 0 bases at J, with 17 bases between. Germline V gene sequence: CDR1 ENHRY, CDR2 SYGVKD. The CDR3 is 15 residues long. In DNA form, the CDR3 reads TGTGCCATTTCCCCGGGTCCGCAAGCTAACTATGGCTACACCTTC. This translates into CAISPGPQANYGYTF.

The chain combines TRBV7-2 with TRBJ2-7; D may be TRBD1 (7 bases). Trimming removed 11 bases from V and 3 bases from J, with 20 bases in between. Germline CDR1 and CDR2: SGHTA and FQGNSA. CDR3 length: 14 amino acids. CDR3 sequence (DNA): TGTGCCTCCGCAGGGGGGAGACTCGACTACGAGCAGTACTTC. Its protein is CASAGGRLDYEQYF.

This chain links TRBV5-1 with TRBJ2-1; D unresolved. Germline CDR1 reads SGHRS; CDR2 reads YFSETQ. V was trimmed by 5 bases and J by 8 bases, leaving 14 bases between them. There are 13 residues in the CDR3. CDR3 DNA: TGCGCCAGCAGTTCTAGTAGCACCGATGAGCAGTTCTTC. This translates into CASSSSSTDEQFF.

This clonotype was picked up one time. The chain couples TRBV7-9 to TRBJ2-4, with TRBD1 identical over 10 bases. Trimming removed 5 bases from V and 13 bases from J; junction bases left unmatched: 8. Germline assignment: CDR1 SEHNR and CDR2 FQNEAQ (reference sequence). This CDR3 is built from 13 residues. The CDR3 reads CASSGGTGVEQYF. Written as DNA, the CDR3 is TGTGCCAGCAGCGGGGGGACAGGGGTAGAGCAGTACTTC. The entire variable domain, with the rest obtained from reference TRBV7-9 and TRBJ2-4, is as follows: DTGVSQNPRHKITKRGQNVTFRCDPISEHNRLYWYRQTLGQGPEFLTYFQNEAQLEKSRLLSDRFSAERPKGSFSTLEIQRTEQGDSAMYLCASSGGTGVEQYFGAGTRLSVL.

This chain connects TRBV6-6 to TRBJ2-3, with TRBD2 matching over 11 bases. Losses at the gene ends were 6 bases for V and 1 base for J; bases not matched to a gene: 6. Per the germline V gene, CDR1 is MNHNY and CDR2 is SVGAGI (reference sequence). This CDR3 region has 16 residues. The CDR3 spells CASSRSGGVGTDTQYF. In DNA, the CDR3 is TGTGCCAGCAGCCGTAGCGGGGGGGTAGGCACAGATACGCAGTATTTT.

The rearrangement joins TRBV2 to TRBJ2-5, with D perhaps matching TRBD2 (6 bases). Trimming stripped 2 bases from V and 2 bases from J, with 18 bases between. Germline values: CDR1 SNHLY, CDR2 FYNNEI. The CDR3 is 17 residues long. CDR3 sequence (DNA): TGTGCCAGCAGTGAATGGCCCGGCGGGGCCTTACAAGAGACCCAGTACTTC. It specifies CASSEWPGGALQETQYF.

In nucleotides, the CDR3 is TGTGCCAGCAGCCAGAGGGAGGGCGCCACCGGGGAGCTGTTTTTT. Translation: CASSQREGATGELFF. V usage is TRBV7-9 and J usage is TRBJ2-2; the match to TRBD2 covers 7 bases. The CDR3 consists of 15 residues. Germline trimming cut 5 bases from V and 4 bases from J; bases unmatched to any gene: 7. CDR1 is SEHNR and CDR2 is FQNEAQ in the germline V gene (reference sequence).

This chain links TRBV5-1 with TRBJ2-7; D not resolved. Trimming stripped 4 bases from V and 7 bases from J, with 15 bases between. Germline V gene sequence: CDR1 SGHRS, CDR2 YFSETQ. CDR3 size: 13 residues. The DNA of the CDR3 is TGCGCCAGCAGCCATACTATCAAGAGGGAGCAGTACTTC. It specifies CASSHTIKREQYF.

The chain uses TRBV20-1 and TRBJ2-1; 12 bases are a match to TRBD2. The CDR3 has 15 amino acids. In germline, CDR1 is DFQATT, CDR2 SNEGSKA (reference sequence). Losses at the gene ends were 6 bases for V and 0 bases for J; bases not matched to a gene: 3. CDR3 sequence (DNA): TGCAGTGCCTGGACTAGCGGGGTCTCCTACAATGAGCAGTTCTTC. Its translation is CSAWTSGVSYNEQFF.

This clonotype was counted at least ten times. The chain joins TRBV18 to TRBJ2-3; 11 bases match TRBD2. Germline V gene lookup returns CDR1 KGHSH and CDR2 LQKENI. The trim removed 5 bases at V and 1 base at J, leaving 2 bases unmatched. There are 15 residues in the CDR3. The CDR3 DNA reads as TGTGCCAGCTCATCGACTAGCGGGGGCACAGATACGCAGTATTTT. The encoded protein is CASSSTSGGTDTQYF.

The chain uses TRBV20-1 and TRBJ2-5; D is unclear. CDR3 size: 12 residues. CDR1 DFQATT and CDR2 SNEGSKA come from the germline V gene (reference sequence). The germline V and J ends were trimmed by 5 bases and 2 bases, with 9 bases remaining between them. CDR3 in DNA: TGCAGTGCTCCGGTTCTGCAAGAGACCCAGTACTTC. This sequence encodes CSAPVLQETQYF.

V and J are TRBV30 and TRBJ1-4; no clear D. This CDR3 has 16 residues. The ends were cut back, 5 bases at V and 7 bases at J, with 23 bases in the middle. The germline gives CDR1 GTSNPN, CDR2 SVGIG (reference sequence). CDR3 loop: CAWEKKHNPRAEKLFF. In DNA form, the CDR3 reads TGTGCCTGGGAGAAAAAGCACAACCCTAGGGCTGAAAAACTGTTTTTT.

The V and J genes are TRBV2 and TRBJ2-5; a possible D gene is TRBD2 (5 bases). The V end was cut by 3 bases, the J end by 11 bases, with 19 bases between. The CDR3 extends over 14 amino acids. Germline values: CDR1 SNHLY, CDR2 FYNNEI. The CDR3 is CASSEAQLPWEQYF. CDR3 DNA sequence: TGTGCCAGCAGTGAGGCCCAGCTGCCCTGGGAGCAGTACTTC.

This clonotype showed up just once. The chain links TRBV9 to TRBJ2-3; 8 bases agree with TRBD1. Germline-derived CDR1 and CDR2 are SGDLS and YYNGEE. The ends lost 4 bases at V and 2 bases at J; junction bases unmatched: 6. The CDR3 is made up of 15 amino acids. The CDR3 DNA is TGTGCCAGCAGCTCCCGGGGACAGGACACAGATACGCAGTATTTT. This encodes CASSSRGQDTDTQYF.

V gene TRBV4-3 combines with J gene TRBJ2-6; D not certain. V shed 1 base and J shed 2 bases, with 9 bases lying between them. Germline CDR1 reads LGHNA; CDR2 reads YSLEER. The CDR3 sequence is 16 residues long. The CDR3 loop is CASSQGSSPGANVLTF. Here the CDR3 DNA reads TGCGCCAGCAGCCAAGGCTCATCCCCTGGGGCCAACGTCCTGACTTTC.

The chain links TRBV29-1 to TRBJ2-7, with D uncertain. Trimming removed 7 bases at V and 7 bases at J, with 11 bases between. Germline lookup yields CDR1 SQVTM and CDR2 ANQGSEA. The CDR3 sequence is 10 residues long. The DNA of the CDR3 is TGCAGCGCCAGGAATACGGAGCAGTACTTC. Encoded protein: CSARNTEQYF.

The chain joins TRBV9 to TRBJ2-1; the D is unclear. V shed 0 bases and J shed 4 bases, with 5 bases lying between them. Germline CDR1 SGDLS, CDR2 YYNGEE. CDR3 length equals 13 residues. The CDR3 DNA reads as TGTGCCAGCAGCGTAGTTGGGTACAATGAGCAGTTCTTC. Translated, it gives CASSVVGYNEQFF.